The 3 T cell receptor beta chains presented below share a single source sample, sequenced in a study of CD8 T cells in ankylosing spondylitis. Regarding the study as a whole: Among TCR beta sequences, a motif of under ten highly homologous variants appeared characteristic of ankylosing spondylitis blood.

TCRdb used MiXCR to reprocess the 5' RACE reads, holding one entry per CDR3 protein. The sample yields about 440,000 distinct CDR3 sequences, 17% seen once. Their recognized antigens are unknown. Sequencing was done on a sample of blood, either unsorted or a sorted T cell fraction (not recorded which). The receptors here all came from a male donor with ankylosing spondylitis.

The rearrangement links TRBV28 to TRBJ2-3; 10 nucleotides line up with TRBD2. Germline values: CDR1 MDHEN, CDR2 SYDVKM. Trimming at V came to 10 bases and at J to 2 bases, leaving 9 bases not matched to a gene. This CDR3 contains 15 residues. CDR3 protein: CATVTTSGATDTQYF. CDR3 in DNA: TGTGCCACCGTCACTACTAGCGGGGCCACAGATACGCAGTATTTT.

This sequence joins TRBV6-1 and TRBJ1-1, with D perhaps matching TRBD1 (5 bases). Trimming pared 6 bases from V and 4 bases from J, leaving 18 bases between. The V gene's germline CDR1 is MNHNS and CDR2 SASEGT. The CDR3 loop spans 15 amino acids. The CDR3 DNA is TGTGCCAGCAGGCCTACTCGGGGAGGGGTCACTGAAGCTTTCTTT. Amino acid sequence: CASRPTRGGVTEAFF.

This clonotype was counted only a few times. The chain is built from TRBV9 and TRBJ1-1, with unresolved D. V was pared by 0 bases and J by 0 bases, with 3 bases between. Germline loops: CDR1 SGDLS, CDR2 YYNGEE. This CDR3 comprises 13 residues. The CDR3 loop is CASSVALNTEAFF. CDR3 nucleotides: TGTGCCAGCAGCGTAGCTCTGAACACTGAAGCTTTCTTT.